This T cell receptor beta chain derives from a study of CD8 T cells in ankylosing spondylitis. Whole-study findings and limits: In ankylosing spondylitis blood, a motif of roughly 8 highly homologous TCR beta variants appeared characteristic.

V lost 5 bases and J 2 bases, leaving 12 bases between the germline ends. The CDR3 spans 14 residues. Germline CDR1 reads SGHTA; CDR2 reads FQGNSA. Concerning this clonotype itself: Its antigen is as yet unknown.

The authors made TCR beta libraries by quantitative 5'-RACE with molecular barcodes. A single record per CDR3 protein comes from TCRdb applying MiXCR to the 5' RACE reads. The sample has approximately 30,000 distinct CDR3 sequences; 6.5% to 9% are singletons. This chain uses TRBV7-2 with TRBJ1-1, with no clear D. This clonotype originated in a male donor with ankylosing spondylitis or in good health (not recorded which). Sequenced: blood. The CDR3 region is CASSLGRINTEAFF. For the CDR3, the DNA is TGTGCCAGCAGCCTCGGACGGATTAACACTGAAGCTTTCTTT.